This T cell receptor beta chain was observed in a study of blood T cell repertoires in COVID-19. Study at large: Acute and convalescent COVID-19 specimens originated in the United States, Italy and Spain.

Donors were grouped by their self-reported clinical history. CDR3 length: 14 residues. Trimming pared 7 bases from V and 5 bases from J, leaving 18 bases between. As originally analysed: Amplification with reference gene primers provided the estimates of nucleated cell counts. Assay: immunoSEQ multiplex PCR; the TCRdb copy retains only in-frame clones and omits some. That table furnishes V, J and clone size, whereas the DNA furnished D and trimming. The sample lists about 200,000 clones, 86% seen once, with around 23% in the top ten. The clonotype originates from a woman aged 40 to 55 in a cohort exposed to, infected with or recovered from COVID-19 (not recorded which). The specimen was PBMCs or T cells enriched from blood (not recorded which). This chain uses TRBV23-1 with TRBJ2-7; D is possibly TRBD1 (6 bases). TRBV23-1 belongs to the ORF category, with a function that is uncertain. CDR3 bases: TGCGCCAGCACCCGCTGGGGGCAGGGTAACGAGCAGTACTTC. Its translation is CASTRWGQGNEQYF.